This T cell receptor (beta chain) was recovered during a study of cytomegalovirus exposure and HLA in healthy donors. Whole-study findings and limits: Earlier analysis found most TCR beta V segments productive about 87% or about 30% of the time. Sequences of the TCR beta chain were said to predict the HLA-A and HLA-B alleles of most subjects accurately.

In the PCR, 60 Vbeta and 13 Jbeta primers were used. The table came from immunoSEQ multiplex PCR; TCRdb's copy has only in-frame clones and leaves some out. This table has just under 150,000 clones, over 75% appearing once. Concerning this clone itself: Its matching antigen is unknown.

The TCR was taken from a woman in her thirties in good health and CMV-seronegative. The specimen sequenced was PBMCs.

CDR3 loop: CASSSTRAPLNEQFF. CDR3 nucleotide sequence: TGCGCCAGCAGCTCAACCAGGGCCCCATTGAATGAGCAGTTCTTC. The gene calls are TRBV5-1 and TRBJ2-1; tentatively, D is TRBD1 (5 bases). Deletions cut 3 bases from V and 7 bases from J, with 17 bases between. Germline loops: CDR1 SGHRS, CDR2 YFSETQ. The CDR3 has 15 amino acids.